These 4 T cell receptor beta chains share one sample of origin, sequenced in a study of T cells after yellow fever vaccination. TCRdb processed the 5' RACE reads anew with MiXCR; each CDR3 protein has one entry. The profile shows 20,000 to 25,000 distinct CDR3 sequences, 5.2% of them singletons. The sample here was PBMCs, either bulk or a sorted T-cell subset (CD4+, CD8+, memory, or dextramer-sorted; not recorded which), taken roughly 47 days after the first yellow fever vaccination. These receptors came from a man in his late teens or twenties who received the YFV17D yellow fever vaccine.

This clonotype was found many times. The chain is built from TRBV7-9 and TRBJ2-7, with a possible D match to TRBD1 (5 bases). V was cut by 4 bases and J by 9 bases, with 10 bases left in between. The CDR3 runs 11 residues. From germline, CDR1 is SEHNR and CDR2 FQNEAQ (reference sequence). CDR3 sequence reads: CASSSGFGQYV. The CDR3 DNA reads as TGTGCCAGCAGCTCAGGGTTCGGGCAGTACGTC.

The table lists this clonotype with a count of one. A read error may be the cause here, since a much bigger clone is one base away. The chain is built from TRBV27 and TRBJ2-1; D remains ambiguous. V gave up 5 bases and J gave up 8 bases, with 19 bases separating them. This CDR3 has 15 residues. The germline V gene encodes CDR1 MNHEY and CDR2 SMNVEV (reference sequence). CDR3 in DNA: TGTGCCAGCAGTAGTCCCGGCTTCTTCAGTGATGAGCAGTTCTTC. Translation: CASSSPGFFSDEQFF.

With regard to this clonotype: One base away lies a much larger clone, so this may be a sequencing read error. The J gene is TRBJ2-7, the V gene TRBV30; either TRBD1 or TRBD2 may supply D (5 bases each). The CDR3 is 13 amino acids. Germline CDR1 GTSNPN, CDR2 SVGIG (reference sequence). The CDR3 nucleotides are TGTGCCTGTCACCGGGACGGATCCTACAAGCAGTACTTC. This translates into CACHRDGSYKQYF.

This clonotype was detected ten times or more. The chain is built from TRBV19 and TRBJ2-3; no firm D call. The germline V and J ends were trimmed by 4 bases and 2 bases, with 10 bases remaining between them. Germline V gives CDR1 LNHDA, CDR2 SQIVND (reference sequence). CDR3 size: 14 residues. CDR3 sequence reads: CASSKGQDTDTQYF. The CDR3 region has the DNA TGTGCCAGTAGTAAGGGCCAGGACACAGATACGCAGTATTTT.